The clone carrying this T cell receptor beta chain was recorded once. Its antigen remains unknown. These data belong to a study of T cell repertoires in cytomegalovirus infection. TCRdb redid the calling of the reads with MiXCR, one entry per CDR3 protein. Counted here are 400,000 to 600,000 distinct CDR3 sequences, about 42% occurring once; the ten biggest clones make up about two fifths. Sequencing was performed on cultured PBMCs, taken from culture after CMV antigen stimulation. This receptor was taken from a human donor in good health (CMV status not recorded). Some clones in this sample may be carry-over from other donors' samples.

CDR3 sequence reads: CASSPFRDIDQPQHF. The CDR3 DNA follows: TGTGCCAGCAGTCCTTTCCGGGACATTGATCAGCCCCAGCATTTT. The rearrangement links TRBV12-3 or TRBV12-4 to TRBJ1-5; D possibly corresponds to TRBD1 (6 bases). Trimming removed 5 bases from V and 5 bases from J, with 16 bases in between. The CDR3 length is 15 residues.